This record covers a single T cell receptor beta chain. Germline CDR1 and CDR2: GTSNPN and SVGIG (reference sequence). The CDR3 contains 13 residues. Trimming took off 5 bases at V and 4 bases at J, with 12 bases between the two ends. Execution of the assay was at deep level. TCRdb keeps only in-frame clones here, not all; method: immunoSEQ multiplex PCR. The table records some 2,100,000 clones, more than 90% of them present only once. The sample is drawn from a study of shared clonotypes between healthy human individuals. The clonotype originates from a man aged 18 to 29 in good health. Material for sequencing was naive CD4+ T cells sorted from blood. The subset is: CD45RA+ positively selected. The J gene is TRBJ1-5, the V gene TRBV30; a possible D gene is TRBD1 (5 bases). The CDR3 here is CAWAVGVNQPQHF. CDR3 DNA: TGTGCCTGGGCAGTAGGGGTAAATCAGCCCCAGCATTTT.